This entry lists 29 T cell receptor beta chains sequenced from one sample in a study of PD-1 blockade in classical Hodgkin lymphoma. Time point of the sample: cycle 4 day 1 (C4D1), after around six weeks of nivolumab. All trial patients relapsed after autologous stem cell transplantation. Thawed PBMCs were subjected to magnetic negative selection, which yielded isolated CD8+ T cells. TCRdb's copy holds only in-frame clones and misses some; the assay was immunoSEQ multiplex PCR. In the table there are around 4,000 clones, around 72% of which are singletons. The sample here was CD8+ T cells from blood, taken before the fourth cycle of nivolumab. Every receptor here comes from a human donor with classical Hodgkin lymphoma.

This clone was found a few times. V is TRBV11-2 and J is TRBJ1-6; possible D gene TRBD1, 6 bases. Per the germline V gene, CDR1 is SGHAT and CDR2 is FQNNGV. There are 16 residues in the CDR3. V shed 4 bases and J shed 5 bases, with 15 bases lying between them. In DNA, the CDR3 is TGTGCCAGCAGCTCTCTCTTCGACAGGAATAATTCACCCCTCCACTTT. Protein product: CASSSLFDRNNSPLHF. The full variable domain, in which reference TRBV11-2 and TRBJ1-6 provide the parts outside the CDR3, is EAGVAQSPRYKIIEKRQSVAFWCNPISGHATLYWYQQILGQGPKLLIQFQNNGVVDDSQLPKDRFSAERLKGVDSTLKIQPAKLEDSAVYLCASSSLFDRNNSPLHFGNGTRLTVT.

CDR3 DNA sequence: TGCGCCAGCCGACGCGGACTAGCGGGAGCGGGTGAGCAGTACTTC. Protein product: CASRRGLAGAGEQYF. The chain couples TRBV10-1 to TRBJ2-5, with 13 nucleotides matching TRBD2. Germline CDR1 is WNHNN and CDR2 is SYGVQD (reference sequence). The CDR3 covers 15 residues. Losses at the gene ends were 8 bases for V and 11 bases for J; bases not matched to a gene: 14.

CDR3 sequence: CASSPLPGDTGSYNEQFF. The CDR3 DNA reads as TGTGCCAGCAGCCCGCTCCCGGGAGACACTGGGTCCTACAATGAGCAGTTCTTC. The V gene is TRBV5-4, the J gene TRBJ2-1; D possibly corresponds to TRBD2 (6 bases). Trimming shortened V by 4 bases and J by 1 base, and 21 bases separated the two germline ends. The V gene's germline CDR1 is SGHNT and CDR2 YYREEE (reference sequence). The length of the CDR3 is 18 residues.

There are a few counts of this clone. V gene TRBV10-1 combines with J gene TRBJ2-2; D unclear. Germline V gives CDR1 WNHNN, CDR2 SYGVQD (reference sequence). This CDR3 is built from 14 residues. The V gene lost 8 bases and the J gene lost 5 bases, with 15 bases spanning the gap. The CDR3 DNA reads TGCGCCAGCCTTGGTCCACCATGGACCGGGGAGCTGTTTTTT. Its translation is CASLGPPWTGELFF.

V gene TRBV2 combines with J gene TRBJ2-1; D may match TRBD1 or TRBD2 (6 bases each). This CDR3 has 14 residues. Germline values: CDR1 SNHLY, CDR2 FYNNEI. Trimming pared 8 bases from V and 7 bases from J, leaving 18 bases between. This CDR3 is CASDTGGGRNEQFF. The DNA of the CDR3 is TGTGCCAGCGACACAGGAGGGGGAAGGAATGAGCAGTTCTTC.

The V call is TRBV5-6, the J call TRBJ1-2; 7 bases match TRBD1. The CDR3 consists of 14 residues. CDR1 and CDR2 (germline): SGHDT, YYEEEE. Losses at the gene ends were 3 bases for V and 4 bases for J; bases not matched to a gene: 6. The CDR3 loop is CASSSGDSTYGYTF. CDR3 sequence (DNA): TGTGCCAGCAGCTCCGGGGACAGCACCTATGGCTACACCTTC.

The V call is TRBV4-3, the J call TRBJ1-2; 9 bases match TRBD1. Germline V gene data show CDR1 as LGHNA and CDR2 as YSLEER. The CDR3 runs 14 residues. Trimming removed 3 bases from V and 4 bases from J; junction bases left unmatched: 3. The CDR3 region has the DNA TGCGCCAGCAGCCAGGCACAGGGGGCCTATGGCTACACCTTC. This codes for CASSQAQGAYGYTF.

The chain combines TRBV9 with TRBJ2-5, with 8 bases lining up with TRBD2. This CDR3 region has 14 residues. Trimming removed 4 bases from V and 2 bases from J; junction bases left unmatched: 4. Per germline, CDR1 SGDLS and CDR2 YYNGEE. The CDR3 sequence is CASSPRLAQETQYF. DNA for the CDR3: TGTGCCAGCAGCCCGAGACTAGCGCAAGAGACCCAGTACTTC. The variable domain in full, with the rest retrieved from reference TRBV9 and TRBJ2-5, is DSGVTQTPKHLITATGQRVTLRCSPRSGDLSVYWYQQSLDQGLQFLIQYYNGEERAKGNILERFSAQQFPDLHSELNLSSLELGDSALYFCASSPRLAQETQYFGPGTRLLVL.

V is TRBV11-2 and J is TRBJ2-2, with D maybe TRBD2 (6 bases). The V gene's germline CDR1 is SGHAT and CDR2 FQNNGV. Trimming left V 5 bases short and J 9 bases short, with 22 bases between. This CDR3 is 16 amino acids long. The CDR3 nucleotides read TGTGCCAGCAGCGATCAGAACCCGGGACTCCGAAGGGAGCTGTTTTTT. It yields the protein CASSDQNPGLRRELFF.

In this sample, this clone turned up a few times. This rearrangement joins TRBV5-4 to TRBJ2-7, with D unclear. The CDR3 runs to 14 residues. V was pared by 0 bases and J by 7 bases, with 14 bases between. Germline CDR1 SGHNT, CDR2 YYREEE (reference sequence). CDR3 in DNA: TGTGCCAGCAGCTTGGCTCTGGATCCAAGGGAGCAGTACGTC. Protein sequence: CASSLALDPREQYV.

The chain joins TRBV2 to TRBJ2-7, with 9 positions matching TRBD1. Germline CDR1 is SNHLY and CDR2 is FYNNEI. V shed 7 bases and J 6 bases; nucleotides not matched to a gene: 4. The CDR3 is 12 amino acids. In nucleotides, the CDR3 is TGTGCCAGCAAGGACAGGGGAGGCGAGCAGTACGTC. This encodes CASKDRGGEQYV.

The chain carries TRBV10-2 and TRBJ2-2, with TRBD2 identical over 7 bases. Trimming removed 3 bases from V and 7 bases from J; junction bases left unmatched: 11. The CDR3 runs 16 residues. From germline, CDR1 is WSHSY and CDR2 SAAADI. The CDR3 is CASSDSGGLRRGELFF. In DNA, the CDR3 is TGCGCCAGCAGTGATTCGGGGGGACTCCGGCGCGGGGAGCTGTTTTTT.

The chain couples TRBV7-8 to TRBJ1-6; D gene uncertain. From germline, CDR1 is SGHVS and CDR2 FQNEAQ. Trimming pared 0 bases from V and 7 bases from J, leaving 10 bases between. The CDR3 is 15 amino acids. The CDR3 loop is CASSLAPLGNSPLHF. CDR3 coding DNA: TGTGCCAGCAGCTTAGCTCCGTTGGGGAATTCACCCCTCCACTTT.

The CDR3 spells CASSLSSVRRNQPQHF. CDR3 in DNA: TGTGCCAGCAGTTTATCGTCAGTACGGCGCAATCAGCCCCAGCATTTT. V gene TRBV28 combines with J gene TRBJ1-5; D is uncertain. From germline, CDR1 is MDHEN and CDR2 SYDVKM. The CDR3 consists of 16 residues. Trimming cost V 1 base and J 2 bases, with 12 bases left between them.

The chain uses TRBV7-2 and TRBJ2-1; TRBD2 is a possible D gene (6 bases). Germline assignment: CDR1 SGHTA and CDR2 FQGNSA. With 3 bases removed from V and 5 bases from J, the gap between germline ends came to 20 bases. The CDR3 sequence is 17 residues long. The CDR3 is CASSFGGFTLKDNEQFF. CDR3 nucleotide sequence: TGTGCCAGCAGCTTTGGAGGGTTCACCCTCAAAGACAATGAGCAGTTCTTC.

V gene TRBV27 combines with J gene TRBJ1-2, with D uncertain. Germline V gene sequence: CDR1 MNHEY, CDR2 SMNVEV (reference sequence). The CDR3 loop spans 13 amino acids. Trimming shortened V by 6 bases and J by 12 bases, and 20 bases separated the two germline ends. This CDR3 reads CASRYGPLSPNTF. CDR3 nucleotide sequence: TGTGCCAGCAGATACGGGCCCCTTTCCCCAAACACCTTC.

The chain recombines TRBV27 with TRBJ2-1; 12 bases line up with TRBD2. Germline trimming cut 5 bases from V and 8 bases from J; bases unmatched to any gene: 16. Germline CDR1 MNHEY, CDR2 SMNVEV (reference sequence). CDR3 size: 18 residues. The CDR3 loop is CASSPNLGLAGRGYEQFF. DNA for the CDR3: TGTGCCAGCAGTCCGAATCTTGGACTAGCGGGAAGGGGCTATGAGCAGTTCTTC.

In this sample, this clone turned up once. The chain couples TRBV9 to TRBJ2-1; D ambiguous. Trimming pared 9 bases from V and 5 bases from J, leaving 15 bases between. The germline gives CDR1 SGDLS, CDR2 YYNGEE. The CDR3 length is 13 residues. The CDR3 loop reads CATRAPTDNEQFF. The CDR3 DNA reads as TGTGCCACCCGGGCCCCGACTGACAATGAGCAGTTCTTC.

CDR3 protein: CASTDPGQGASPLHF. CDR3 bases: TGTGCCAGCACCGACCCGGGACAGGGGGCCTCACCCCTCCACTTT. The chain recombines TRBV6-5 with TRBJ1-6; 12 bases agree with TRBD1. The CDR3 spans 15 residues. V was pared by 7 bases and J by 10 bases, with 8 bases of the junction left unmatched. Germline assignment: CDR1 MNHEY and CDR2 SVGAGI.

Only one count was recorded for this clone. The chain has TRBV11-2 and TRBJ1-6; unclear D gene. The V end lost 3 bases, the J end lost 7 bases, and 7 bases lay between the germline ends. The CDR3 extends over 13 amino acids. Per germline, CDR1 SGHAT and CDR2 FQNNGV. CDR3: CASSFRGNSPLHF. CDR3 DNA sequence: TGTGCCAGCAGCTTCCGGGGAAATTCACCCCTCCACTTT.

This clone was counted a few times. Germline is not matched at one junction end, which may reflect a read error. The CDR3 protein is CASREGGGGADTQYF. In DNA, the CDR3 is TGTGCCAGCAGGGAAGGGGGCGGGGGGGCCGATACGCAGTATTTT. The chain is built from TRBV6-1 and TRBJ2-3; 9 nucleotides match TRBD2. CDR3 length: 15 residues. CDR1 is MNHNS, CDR2 SASEGT, per germline.

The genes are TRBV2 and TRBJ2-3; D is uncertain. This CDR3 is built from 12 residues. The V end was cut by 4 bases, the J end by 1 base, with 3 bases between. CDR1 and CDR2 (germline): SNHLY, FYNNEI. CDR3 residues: CASSGGTDTQYF. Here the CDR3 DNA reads TGTGCCAGCAGTGGGGGCACAGATACGCAGTATTTT.

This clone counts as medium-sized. The CDR3: CSVLGTVGSGNTIYF. DNA of the CDR3: TGCAGCGTTCTGGGAACGGTTGGCTCTGGAAACACCATATATTTT. This chain joins TRBV29-1 and TRBJ1-3; no reliable D call. Trimming removed 5 bases at V and 0 bases at J, with 14 bases between. Germline V gene sequence: CDR1 SQVTM, CDR2 ANQGSEA. This CDR3 region has 15 residues.

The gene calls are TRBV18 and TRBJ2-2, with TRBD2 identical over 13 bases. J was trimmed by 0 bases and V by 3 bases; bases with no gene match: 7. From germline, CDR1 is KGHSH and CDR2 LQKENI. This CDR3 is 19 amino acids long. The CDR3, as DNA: TGTGCCAGCTCACCCTGGACGACTAGCGGGGGGACGAACACCGGGGAGCTGTTTTTT. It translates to CASSPWTTSGGTNTGELFF.

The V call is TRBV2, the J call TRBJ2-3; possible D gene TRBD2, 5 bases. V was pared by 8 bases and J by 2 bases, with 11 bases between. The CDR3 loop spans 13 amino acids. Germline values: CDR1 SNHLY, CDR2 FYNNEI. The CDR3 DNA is TGTGCCAGCGGACTTATCTTCACAGATACGCAGTATTTT. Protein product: CASGLIFTDTQYF.

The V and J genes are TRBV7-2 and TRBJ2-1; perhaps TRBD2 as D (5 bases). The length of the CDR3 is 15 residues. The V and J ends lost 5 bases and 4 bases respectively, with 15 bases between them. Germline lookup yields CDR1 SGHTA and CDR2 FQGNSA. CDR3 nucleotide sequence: TGTGCCAGCAGCCCCCTCCAGCGGAGTTACAATGAGCAGTTCTTC. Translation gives CASSPLQRSYNEQFF.

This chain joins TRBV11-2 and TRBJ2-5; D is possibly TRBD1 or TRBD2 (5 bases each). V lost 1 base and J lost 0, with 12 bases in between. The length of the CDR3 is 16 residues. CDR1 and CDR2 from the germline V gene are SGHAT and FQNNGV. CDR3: CASSLGLGDYQETQYF. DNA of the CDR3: TGTGCCAGCAGCTTAGGATTGGGGGATTACCAAGAGACCCAGTACTTC. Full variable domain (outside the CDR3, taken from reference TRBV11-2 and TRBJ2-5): EAGVAQSPRYKIIEKRQSVAFWCNPISGHATLYWYQQILGQGPKLLIQFQNNGVVDDSQLPKDRFSAERLKGVDSTLKIQPAKLEDSAVYLCASSLGLGDYQETQYFGPGTRLLVL.

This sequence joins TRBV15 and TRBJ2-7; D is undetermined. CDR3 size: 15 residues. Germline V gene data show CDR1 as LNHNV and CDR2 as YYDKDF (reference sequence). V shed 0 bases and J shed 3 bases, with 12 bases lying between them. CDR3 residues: CATSRERLDHYEQYF. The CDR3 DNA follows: TGTGCCACCAGCAGAGAAAGGTTAGATCACTACGAGCAGTACTTC.

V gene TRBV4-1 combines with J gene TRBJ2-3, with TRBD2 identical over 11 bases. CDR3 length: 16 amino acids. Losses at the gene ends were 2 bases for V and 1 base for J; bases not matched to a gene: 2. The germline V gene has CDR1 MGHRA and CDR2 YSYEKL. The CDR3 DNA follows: TGCGCCAGCAGCCAATCGGGACTAGCGGGCACAGATACGCAGTATTTT. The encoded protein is CASSQSGLAGTDTQYF.